This TCR beta chain was sequenced in a study of shared clonotypes between healthy human individuals. The repertoire was sequenced with immunoSEQ multiplex PCR; TCRdb's copy has only in-frame clones and lacks some. The sample lists more than 400,000 clones, 90% to 97% seen once, with roughly 0.06% in the top ten. The CDR3 totals 11 residues. V was shortened by 3 bases and J by 10 bases, with 7 bases between the two germline ends. CDR1 and CDR2 (germline): MDHEN, SYDVKM. For this clone: This sample also contains other DNA sequences that code for the same CDR3.

This chain connects TRBV28 to TRBJ2-1; no clear D gene. The sequence was obtained from a woman aged 25 to 39 in good health. The sequenced sample was naive CD4+ T cells sorted from blood. Subset meaning: CD45RA+ positively selected. CDR3 protein: CASSLVGEQFF. Here the CDR3 DNA reads TGTGCCAGCAGTTTGGTCGGGGAGCAGTTCTTC.